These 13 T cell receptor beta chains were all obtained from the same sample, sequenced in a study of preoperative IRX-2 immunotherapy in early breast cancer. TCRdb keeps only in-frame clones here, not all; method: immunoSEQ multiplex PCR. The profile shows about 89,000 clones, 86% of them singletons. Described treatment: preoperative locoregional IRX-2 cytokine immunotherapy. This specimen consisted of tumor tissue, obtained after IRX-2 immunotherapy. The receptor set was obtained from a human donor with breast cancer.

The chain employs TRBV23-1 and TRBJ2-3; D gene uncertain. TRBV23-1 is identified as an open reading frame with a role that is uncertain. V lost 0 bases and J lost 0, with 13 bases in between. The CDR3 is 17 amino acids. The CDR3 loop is CASSQSNRSCSTDTQYF. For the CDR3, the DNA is TGCGCCAGCAGTCAATCAAATAGGTCTTGTAGCACAGATACGCAGTATTTT.

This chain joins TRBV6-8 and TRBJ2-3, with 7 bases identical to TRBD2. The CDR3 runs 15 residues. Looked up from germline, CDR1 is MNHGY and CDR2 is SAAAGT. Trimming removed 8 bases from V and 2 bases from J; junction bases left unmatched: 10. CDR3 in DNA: TGTGCCAGCGAGGTCCTAGCGGAGCCCACAGATACGCAGTATTTT. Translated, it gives CASEVLAEPTDTQYF.

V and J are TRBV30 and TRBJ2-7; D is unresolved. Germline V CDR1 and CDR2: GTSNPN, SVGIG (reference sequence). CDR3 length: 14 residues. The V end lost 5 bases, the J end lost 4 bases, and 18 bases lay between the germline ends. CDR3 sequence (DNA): TGTGCCTGGGAGTCTCCACAGAAACTATACGAGCAGTACTTC. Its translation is CAWESPQKLYEQYF.

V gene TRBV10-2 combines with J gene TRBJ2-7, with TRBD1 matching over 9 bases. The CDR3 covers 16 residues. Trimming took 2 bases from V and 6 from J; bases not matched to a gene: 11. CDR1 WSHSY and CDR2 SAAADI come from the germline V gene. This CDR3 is CASSEIPGQGGGEQYF. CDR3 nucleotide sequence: TGCGCCAGCAGTGAGATTCCGGGACAGGGAGGGGGCGAGCAGTACTTC.

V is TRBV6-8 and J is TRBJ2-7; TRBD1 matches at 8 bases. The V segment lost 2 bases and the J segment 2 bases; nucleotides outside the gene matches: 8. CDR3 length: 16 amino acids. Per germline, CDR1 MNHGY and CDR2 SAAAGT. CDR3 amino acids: CASSYLGTGRAYEQYF. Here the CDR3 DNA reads TGTGCCAGCAGTTACCTCGGGACAGGCCGGGCCTACGAGCAGTACTTC.

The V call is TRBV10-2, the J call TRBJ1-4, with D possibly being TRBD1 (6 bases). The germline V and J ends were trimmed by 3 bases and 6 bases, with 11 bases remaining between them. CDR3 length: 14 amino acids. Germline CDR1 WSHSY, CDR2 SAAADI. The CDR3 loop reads CASSDWGGDEKLFF. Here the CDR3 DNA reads TGCGCCAGCAGTGACTGGGGGGGCGATGAAAAACTGTTTTTT.

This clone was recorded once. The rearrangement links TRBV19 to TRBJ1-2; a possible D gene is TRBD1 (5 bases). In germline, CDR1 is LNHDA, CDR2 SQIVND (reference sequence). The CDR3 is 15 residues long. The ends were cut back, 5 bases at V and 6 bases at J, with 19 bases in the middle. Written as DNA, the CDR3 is TGTGCCAGTAGTTTCCATCCCCCGAGGGGCCATGGCTACACCTTC. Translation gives CASSFHPPRGHGYTF.

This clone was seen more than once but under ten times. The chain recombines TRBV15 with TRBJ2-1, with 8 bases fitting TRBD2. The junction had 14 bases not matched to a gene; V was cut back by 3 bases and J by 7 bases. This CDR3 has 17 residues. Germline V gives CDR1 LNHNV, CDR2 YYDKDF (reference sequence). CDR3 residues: CATSSQNDGRDLNEQFF. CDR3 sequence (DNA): TGTGCCACCAGCAGTCAAAACGACGGGAGGGATCTAAATGAGCAGTTCTTC.

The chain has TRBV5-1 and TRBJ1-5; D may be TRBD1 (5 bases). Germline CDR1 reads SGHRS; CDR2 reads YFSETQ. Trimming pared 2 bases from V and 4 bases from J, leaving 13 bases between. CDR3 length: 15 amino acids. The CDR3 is CASSFDGGRNQPQHF. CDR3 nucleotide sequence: TGCGCCAGCAGCTTCGATGGGGGTCGGAATCAGCCCCAGCATTTT.

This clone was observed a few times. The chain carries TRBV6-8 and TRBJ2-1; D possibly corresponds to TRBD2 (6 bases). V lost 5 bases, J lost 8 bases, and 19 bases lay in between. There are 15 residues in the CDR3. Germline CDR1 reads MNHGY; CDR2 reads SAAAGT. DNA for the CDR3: TGTGCCAGCAGTGTAAGGCGGGTAGGCGGGGATGAGCAGTTCTTC. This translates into CASSVRRVGGDEQFF.

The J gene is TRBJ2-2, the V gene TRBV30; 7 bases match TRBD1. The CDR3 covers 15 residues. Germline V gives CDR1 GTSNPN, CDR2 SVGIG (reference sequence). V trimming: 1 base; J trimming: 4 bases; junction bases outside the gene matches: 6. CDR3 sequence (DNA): TGTGCCTGGAGTGCAGACAGGGCCATCACCGGGGAGCTGTTTTTT. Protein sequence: CAWSADRAITGELFF.

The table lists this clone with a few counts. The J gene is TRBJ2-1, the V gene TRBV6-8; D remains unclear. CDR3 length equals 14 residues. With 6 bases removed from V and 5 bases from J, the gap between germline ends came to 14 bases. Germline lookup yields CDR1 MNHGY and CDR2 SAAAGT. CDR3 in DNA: TGTGCCAGCAGCCAACCCTCTAGGAACAATGAGCAGTTCTTC. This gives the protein CASSQPSRNNEQFF.

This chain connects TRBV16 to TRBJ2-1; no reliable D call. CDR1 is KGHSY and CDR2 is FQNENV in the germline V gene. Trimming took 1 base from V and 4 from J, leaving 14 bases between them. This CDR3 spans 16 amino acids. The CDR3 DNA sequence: TGTGCCAGCAGCCAATATCTCGTCGAACGGTACAATGAGCAGTTCTTC. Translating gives CASSQYLVERYNEQFF. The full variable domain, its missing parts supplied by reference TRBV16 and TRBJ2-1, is GEEVAQTPKHLVRGEGQKAKLYCAPIKGHSYVFWYQQVLKNEFKFLISFQNENVFDETGMPKERFSAKCLPNSPCSLEIQATKLEDSAVYFCASSQYLVERYNEQFFGPGTRLTVL.